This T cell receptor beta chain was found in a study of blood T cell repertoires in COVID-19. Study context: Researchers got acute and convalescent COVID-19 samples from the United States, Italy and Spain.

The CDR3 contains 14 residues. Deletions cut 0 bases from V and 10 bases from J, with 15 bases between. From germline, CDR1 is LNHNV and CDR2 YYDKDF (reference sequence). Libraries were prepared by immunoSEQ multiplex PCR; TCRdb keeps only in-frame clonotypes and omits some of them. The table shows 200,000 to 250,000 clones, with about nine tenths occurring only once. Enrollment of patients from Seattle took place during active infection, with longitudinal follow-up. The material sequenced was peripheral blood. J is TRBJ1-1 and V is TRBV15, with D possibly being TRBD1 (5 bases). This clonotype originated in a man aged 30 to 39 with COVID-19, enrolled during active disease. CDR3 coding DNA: TGTGCCACCAGCAGAGATCGGGGGGAATTCCGAGCTTTCTTT. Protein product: CATSRDRGEFRAFF.